This record concerns one T cell receptor beta chain sequence. A junction boundary mismatches the germline segment, possibly from a read error. Germline assignment: CDR1 SEHNR and CDR2 FQNEAQ (reference sequence). CDR3 length: 14 residues. The data were taken from a study of T cells in Graves' hyperthyroidism and ophthalmopathy. RNA transcripts yielded amplified TCR beta CDR3 regions. Carried out on the TCR CDR3, a first-round RT-PCR used the HTBI primer set. MiXCR, applied by TCRdb to the multiplex PCR reads, yields one record per CDR3 protein. The sample shows around 660,000 distinct CDR3 sequences, about 45% of them seen only once.

This clonotype was sampled from an adult man with Graves' disease, either hyperthyroidism or ophthalmopathy (not recorded which). The V and J genes are TRBV7-9 and TRBJ2-7, with 8 bases identical to TRBD1. Source material: peripheral blood or thyroid tissue (not recorded which). The CDR3 spells CASSLGQGAYEQDF. DNA of the CDR3: TGTGCCAGCAGCTTAGGGCAGGGGGCCTACGAGCAGGACTTC.